A selection of T cell receptor beta chains follows, all from one sample in a study of blood T cells in healthy people across ages. TCRdb passed the 5' RACE reads through MiXCR, listing each CDR3 protein once. The table records some 800,000 distinct CDR3 sequences, roughly 25% of them present only once. The data also belong to a second study, concerning T cells of mothers and their children.

Sequenced: blood. These receptors all come from a boy younger than 18 in good health. The CDR3 runs from the conserved cysteine through the conserved F or W. Each record gives: clone size, J gene, V gene, CDR3 protein. Some rows mark clone size as missing; the rest say once, few, many or name a class of expanded clone.

>few|TRBJ1-1|TRBV29-1
CSVELWVQDTEAFF
>once|TRBJ2-6|TRBV7-2
CASSHGQPISGANVLTF
>once|TRBJ2-5|TRBV28
CASSPGLAGDGRETQYF
>-|TRBJ1-5|TRBV10-2
CASSVFPGTLDQPQHF
>-|TRBJ2-1|TRBV15
CATSREADGGVAEQFF
>few|-|TRBV28
CASRTTGFYEQYF
>-|TRBJ2-1|TRBV20-1
CSASEGANEQFF
>-|TRBJ2-7|TRBV9
CASSAEGLAGGPWYEQYF
>-|TRBJ2-7|TRBV20-1
CSARVWGETYEQYF
>few|TRBJ1-2|TRBV6-4
CASSEEADRGYGYTF
>-|TRBJ2-3|TRBV7-8
CASSLVARDTQYF
>few|-|TRBV20-1
CSARVRPGPTATRSYYEQYF
>-|TRBJ1-1|TRBV27
CASSLYPANTEAFF
>few|TRBJ2-7|TRBV28
CASTQRGGGQVDYEQYF
>-|TRBJ1-5|TRBV4-1
CASSQVGGGNQPQHF
>-|-|TRBV7-2
CASSPYSGELYNEQFF
>-|TRBJ2-1|TRBV5-1
CASSLAQRTFYNEQFF
>few|TRBJ2-7|TRBV4-1
CASSQGLQTNEQYF
>few|TRBJ2-7|TRBV6-4
CASSYQGGPSYEQYF
>-|TRBJ1-6|TRBV20-1
CSAGHSETSPLHF
>few|TRBJ1-3|TRBV6-1
CASNAGPSSGNTIYF
>-|TRBJ2-3|TRBV28
CASSGGTSGGYTDTQYF
>-|TRBJ1-4|TRBV6-1
CASSEKLRMEKLFF
>few|TRBJ2-6|TRBV29-1
CSVVAGVSGANVLTF
>-|TRBJ1-4|TRBV4-1
CASSQEKRQGDEKLFF
>few|TRBJ2-7|TRBV20-1
CSARGADPHEQYF
>few|TRBJ2-7|TRBV6-2/TRBV6-3
CASSYGSETGFASMQYF